This T cell receptor (beta chain) was obtained from a study of blood T cell repertoires in COVID-19. At the level of the study: Spain, Italy and the United States supplied samples that represented acute and convalescent COVID-19. In each case, the material was cDNA or gDNA derived from T cells, B-cell-depleted T cells, or PBMCs.

The CDR3 has 16 amino acids. J lost 6 bases, V lost 3 bases, and 6 bases had no gene match. The V gene's germline CDR1 is LGHNT and CDR2 FRNRAP. In the study's own analysis: Reference gene primer amplification in the assay estimated nucleated cell counts. This table comes from immunoSEQ multiplex PCR, and its TCRdb copy is limited to in-frame clones, with some not included. The V and J calls and clone size are taken from that table; D and trimming were inferred from the DNA. The sample has hundreds of thousands of clones, less than 90% seen once; the top ten hold around a sixth. The V gene is TRBV12-5, the J gene TRBJ1-5; 12 bases map to TRBD1. Sequenced: peripheral blood. This sequence originates from a woman older than 75 with active or convalescent COVID-19. The CDR3 here is CASGFSGTGGGQPQHF. CDR3 DNA: TGTGCTAGTGGTTTCTCCGGGACAGGGGGCGGTCAGCCCCAGCATTTT.